A single sample is the source of the 20 T cell receptor beta chains below, sequenced in a study of cytotoxic CD8 clonotypes in ibrutinib-treated CLL. Assay used: immunoSEQ multiplex PCR; TCRdb lists only in-frame clones, some missing. The sample consists of about 160,000 clones, approximately 80% of them appearing once. The material sequenced was PBMCs, taken after 24 months of ibrutinib treatment. Source of these receptors: a human donor with chronic lymphocytic leukemia.

The rearrangement uses TRBV6-6 and TRBJ2-1; weak D call: TRBD2 (5 bases). There are 13 residues in the CDR3. The germline V gene encodes CDR1 MNHNY and CDR2 SVGAGI (reference sequence). Trimming removed 0 bases at V and 11 bases at J, with 11 bases between. The CDR3 DNA reads TGTGCCAGCAGTTACTCGGAGGCGGGTAAGCAGTTCTTC. Residues: CASSYSEAGKQFF.

V is TRBV6-5 and J is TRBJ1-5; weak D call: TRBD1 (6 bases). The CDR3 contains 15 residues. In germline, CDR1 is MNHEY, CDR2 SVGAGI. V was shortened by 3 bases and J by 1 base, with 10 bases between the two germline ends. CDR3 DNA: TGTGCCAGCAGTTATTCCGGGACAAGCAATCAGCCCCAGCATTTT. It yields the protein CASSYSGTSNQPQHF.

This clone was observed a single time. The gene calls are TRBV19 and TRBJ1-1, with a possible D match to TRBD1 (6 bases). V was pared by 5 bases and J by 4 bases, with 8 bases between. CDR3 length: 12 amino acids. The V gene's germline CDR1 is LNHDA and CDR2 SQIVND (reference sequence). The CDR3 here is CASSQGITEAFF. The CDR3 nucleotides are TGTGCCAGTAGTCAGGGGATCACTGAAGCTTTCTTT.

V usage is TRBV9 and J usage is TRBJ2-2, with a weak D call TRBD2 (6 bases). V was clipped by 3 bases and J by 3 bases, with 15 bases between them. Germline V gene data show CDR1 as SGDLS and CDR2 as YYNGEE. The CDR3 spans 16 residues. CDR3 coding DNA: TGTGCCAGCAGCGGACTAGGAGGGTGGGACACCGGGGAGCTGTTTTTT. Translating it yields CASSGLGGWDTGELFF.

The V call is TRBV18, the J call TRBJ1-2; D possibly corresponds to TRBD1 (5 bases). Germline V gives CDR1 KGHSH, CDR2 LQKENI. This CDR3 has 17 residues. V was cut by 1 base and J by 0 bases, with 15 bases left in between. The CDR3 nucleotides read TGTGCCAGCTCACCACAGGGGACTTCCACTTCTAACTATGGCTACACCTTC. This gives the protein CASSPQGTSTSNYGYTF.

The V gene is TRBV7-3, the J gene TRBJ1-1; D possibly corresponds to TRBD1 (5 bases). The germline V gene encodes CDR1 SGHTA and CDR2 FQGTGA. The CDR3 has 15 residues. V lost 2 bases and J 1 base, leaving 11 bases between the germline ends. Here the CDR3 DNA reads TGTGCCAGCAGCTTACAACGACAGAAGAACACTGAAGCTTTCTTT. The encoded protein is CASSLQRQKNTEAFF.

The V gene is TRBV5-1, the J gene TRBJ2-1; no definite D call. This CDR3 contains 12 residues. The V gene lost 0 bases and the J gene lost 6 bases, with 4 bases spanning the gap. Germline V gives CDR1 SGHRS, CDR2 YFSETQ. The CDR3 nucleotides are TGCGCCAGCAGCTTGGACGGCAATGAGCAGTTCTTC. It encodes CASSLDGNEQFF.

J is TRBJ1-1 and V is TRBV6-5; D is undetermined. Between the trimmed V and J ends, which lost 6 bases and 0 bases, there was a span of 8 bases. This CDR3 is 13 amino acids long. Germline lookup yields CDR1 MNHEY and CDR2 SVGAGI. The CDR3 region has the DNA TGTGCCAGCAGCAATAACATGAACACTGAAGCTTTCTTT. The encoded protein is CASSNNMNTEAFF.

This clone appeared a single time. The V call is TRBV7-9, the J call TRBJ2-5; 9 bases agree with TRBD2. The ends lost 1 base at V and 0 bases at J; junction bases unmatched: 3. The CDR3 is 16 residues long. Looked up from germline, CDR1 is SEHNR and CDR2 is FQNEAQ (reference sequence). The CDR3 DNA reads as TGTGCCAGCAGCTTAGGGACTAGCGACTACCAAGAGACCCAGTACTTC. Translation: CASSLGTSDYQETQYF.

The chain couples TRBV28 to TRBJ2-1; 9 nucleotides align to TRBD2. This CDR3 has 12 residues. V dropped 2 bases and J dropped 14; count of bases not matched to a gene: 4. The V gene's germline CDR1 is MDHEN and CDR2 SYDVKM. CDR3 region: CASSLAGGRKFF. CDR3 nucleotide sequence: TGTGCCAGCAGTTTAGCGGGAGGGCGGAAGTTCTTC.

V and J are TRBV7-8 and TRBJ1-5; D is unresolved. The CDR3 covers 15 residues. Germline V CDR1 and CDR2: SGHVS, FQNEAQ. Trimming cost V 6 bases and J 7 bases, with 19 bases left between them. CDR3: CASSRAYGSGQPQHF. The CDR3 coding sequence is TGTGCCAGCAGTCGGGCGTATGGCTCGGGGCAGCCCCAGCATTTT.

V usage is TRBV11-2 and J usage is TRBJ2-3, with D perhaps matching TRBD2 (6 bases). The ends were cut back, 3 bases at V and 6 bases at J, with 13 bases in the middle. The CDR3 totals 14 residues. CDR1 and CDR2 (germline): SGHAT, FQNNGV. The CDR3 is CASSLGLAADTQYF. The CDR3 region has the DNA TGTGCCAGCAGCTTGGGACTCGCCGCGGATACGCAGTATTTT.

The genes are TRBV6-5 and TRBJ1-4; perhaps TRBD1 as D (6 bases). Deletions cut 0 bases from V and 5 bases from J, with 10 bases between. CDR3 length: 15 residues. CDR1 is MNHEY, CDR2 SVGAGI, per germline. DNA of the CDR3: TGTGCCAGCAGTTACTCGTGGACAGCCAATGAAAAACTGTTTTTT. It specifies CASSYSWTANEKLFF.

The rearrangement links TRBV4-2 to TRBJ1-4; TRBD1 might be the D (5 bases). The V end lost 3 bases, the J end lost 8 bases, and 13 bases lay between the germline ends. The CDR3 has 14 residues. The germline V gene encodes CDR1 LGHNA and CDR2 YNFKEQ. The CDR3, as DNA: TGTGCCAGCAGCCACTCGGGGCAAGGGGAAAAACTGTTTTTT. Translated: CASSHSGQGEKLFF.

The chain has TRBV6-4 and TRBJ2-3; possible D gene TRBD2, 5 bases. Looked up from germline, CDR1 is MRHNA and CDR2 is SNTAGT. Trimming shortened V by 3 bases and J by 5 bases, and 12 bases separated the two germline ends. The CDR3 is 14 amino acids. CDR3 in amino acids: CASSDSLGKDTQYF. CDR3 DNA sequence: TGTGCCAGCAGTGATTCGCTCGGGAAAGATACGCAGTATTTT.

The chain joins TRBV5-1 to TRBJ1-5, with 9 bases lining up with TRBD1. The CDR3 consists of 14 residues. V dropped 0 bases and J dropped 7; count of bases not matched to a gene: 2. The germline V gene encodes CDR1 SGHRS and CDR2 YFSETQ. The CDR3 loop is CASSLVQGAQPQHF. CDR3 nucleotides: TGCGCCAGCAGCTTGGTACAGGGGGCCCAGCCCCAGCATTTT. The variable domain in full, with the rest retrieved from reference TRBV5-1 and TRBJ1-5, is KAGVTQTPRYLIKTRGQQVTLSCSPISGHRSVSWYQQTPGQGLQFLFEYFSETQRNKGNFPGRFSGRQFSNSRSEMNVSTLELGDSALYLCASSLVQGAQPQHFGDGTRLSIL.

This chain links TRBV5-1 with TRBJ2-1; maybe TRBD1 (6 bases). Germline-derived CDR1 and CDR2 are SGHRS and YFSETQ. V was shortened by 2 bases and J by 7 bases, with 13 bases between the two germline ends. This CDR3 contains 14 residues. The CDR3 spells CASSFGQLLNEQFF. The CDR3 DNA is TGCGCCAGCAGCTTTGGACAGCTACTAAATGAGCAGTTCTTC.

The chain uses TRBV29-1 and TRBJ1-4; 8 bases agree with TRBD1. With 4 bases clipped from V and 5 bases from J, the junction kept 9 bases outside the gene matches. Per germline, CDR1 SQVTM and CDR2 ANQGSEA. This CDR3 comprises 15 residues. As DNA, the CDR3 is TGCAGCGTTGGAGGACGCAGGGGGCAGAATGAAAAACTGTTTTTT. Translating gives CSVGGRRGQNEKLFF.

V and J are TRBV18 and TRBJ2-7, with D possibly matching TRBD1 (5 bases). Germline V gene data show CDR1 as KGHSH and CDR2 as LQKENI. The germline V and J ends were trimmed by 2 bases and 5 bases, with 16 bases remaining between them. The CDR3 loop spans 15 amino acids. The CDR3 protein is CASSPLGLPSDEQYF. CDR3 DNA: TGTGCCAGCTCACCATTGGGGCTCCCGAGCGACGAGCAGTACTTC. The complete variable domain, with remaining parts taken from reference TRBV18 and TRBJ2-7, reads NAGVMQNPRHLVRRRGQEARLRCSPMKGHSHVYWYRQLPEEGLKFMVYLQKENIIDESGMPKERFSAEFPKEGPSILRIQQVVRGDSAAYFCASSPLGLPSDEQYFGPGTRLTVT.

This clone was seen a single time. This chain links TRBV28 with TRBJ1-3; TRBD1 matches 8 bases. The CDR3 has 16 amino acids. V gave up 3 bases and J gave up 5 bases; unmatched junction bases: 9. Germline CDR1 reads MDHEN; CDR2 reads SYDVKM. CDR3: CASSFLAGGSRNTIYF. DNA for the CDR3: TGTGCCAGCAGTTTTCTTGCAGGGGGCTCCAGAAACACCATATATTTT. The entire variable domain, with the rest obtained from reference TRBV28 and TRBJ1-3, is as follows: DVKVTQSSRYLVKRTGEKVFLECVQDMDHENMFWYRQDPGLGLRLIYFSYDVKMKEKGDIPEGYSVSREKKERFSLILESASTNQTSMYLCASSFLAGGSRNTIYFGEGSWLTVV.